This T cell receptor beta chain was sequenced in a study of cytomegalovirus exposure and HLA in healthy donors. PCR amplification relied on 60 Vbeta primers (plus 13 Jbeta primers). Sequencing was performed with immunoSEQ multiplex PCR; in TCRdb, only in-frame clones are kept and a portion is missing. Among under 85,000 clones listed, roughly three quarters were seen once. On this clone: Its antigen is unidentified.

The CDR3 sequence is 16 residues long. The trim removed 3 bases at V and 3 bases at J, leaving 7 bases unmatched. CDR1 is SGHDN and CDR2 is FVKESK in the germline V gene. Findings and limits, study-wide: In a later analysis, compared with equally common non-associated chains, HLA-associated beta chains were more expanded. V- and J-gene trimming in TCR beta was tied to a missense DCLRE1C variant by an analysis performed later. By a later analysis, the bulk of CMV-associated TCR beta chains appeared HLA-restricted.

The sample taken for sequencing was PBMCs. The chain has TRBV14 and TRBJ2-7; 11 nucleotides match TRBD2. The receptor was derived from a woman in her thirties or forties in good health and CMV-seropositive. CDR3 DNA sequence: TGTGCCAGCAGCCAGGCTTTAGCGGGAGGGCGCTACGAGCAGTACTTC. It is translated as CASSQALAGGRYEQYF.